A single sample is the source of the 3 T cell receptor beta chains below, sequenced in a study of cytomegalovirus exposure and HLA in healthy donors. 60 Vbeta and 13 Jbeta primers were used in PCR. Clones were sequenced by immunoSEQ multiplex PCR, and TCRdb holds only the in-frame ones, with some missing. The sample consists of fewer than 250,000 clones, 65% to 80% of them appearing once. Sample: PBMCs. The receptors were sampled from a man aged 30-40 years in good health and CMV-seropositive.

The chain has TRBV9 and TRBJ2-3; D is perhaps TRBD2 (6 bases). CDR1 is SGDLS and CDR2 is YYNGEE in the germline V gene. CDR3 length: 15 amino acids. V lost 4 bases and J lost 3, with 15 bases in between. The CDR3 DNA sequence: TGTGCCAGCAGCCCCGCTAGCGAGACGACAGATACGCAGTATTTT. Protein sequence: CASSPASETTDTQYF.

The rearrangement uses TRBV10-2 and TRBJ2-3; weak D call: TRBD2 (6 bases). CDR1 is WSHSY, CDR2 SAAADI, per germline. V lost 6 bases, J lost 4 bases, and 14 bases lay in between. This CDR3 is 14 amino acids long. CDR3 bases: TGCGCCAGCAGATACGGGGGTCAGCCAGATACGCAGTATTTT. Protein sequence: CASRYGGQPDTQYF.

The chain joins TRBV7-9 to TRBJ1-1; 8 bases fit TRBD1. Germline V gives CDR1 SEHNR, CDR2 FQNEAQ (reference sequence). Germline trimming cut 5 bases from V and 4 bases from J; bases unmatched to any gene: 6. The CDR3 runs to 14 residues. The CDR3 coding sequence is TGTGCCAGCAGCCCCGGACAGGGAAGCACTGAAGCTTTCTTT. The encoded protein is CASSPGQGSTEAFF.